The clone carrying this TCR beta chain was recorded once. The data derive from a study of blood T cell repertoires in COVID-19. Study as a whole: COVID-19 samples, acute and convalescent, were from the United States, Italy and Spain. From T cells, B-cell-depleted T cells, or PBMCs came the material, which was cDNA or gDNA.

Authors' analysis steps: Nucleated cell number was recorded as an estimate derived from reference gene primer amplification. TCRdb keeps only in-frame clones here, not all; method: immunoSEQ multiplex PCR. For V, J and clone size, that table is used; D and trimming come from the DNA. The sample holds approximately 250,000 clones, around 84% seen once. The clonotype originates from a woman between 40 and 50 years old who had recovered from COVID-19. The material sequenced was peripheral blood.

CDR3 protein: CASTQTEVWTEAFF. CDR3 nucleotide sequence: TGTGCCAGCACCCAGACGGAGGTGTGGACTGAAGCTTTCTTT. The chain recombines TRBV11-1 with TRBJ1-1; D remains ambiguous. The V end lost 7 bases, the J end lost 5 bases, and 17 bases lay between the germline ends. This CDR3 comprises 14 residues. Germline CDR1 and CDR2: SGHAT and FQDESV (reference sequence).